A single T cell receptor (beta chain) is shown here with its context. This sample was included in a study of blood T cell repertoires in COVID-19. In the study overall: Spain, Italy and the United States supplied samples that represented acute and convalescent COVID-19.

The CDR3 sequence is 14 residues long. Germline CDR1 MDHEN, CDR2 SYDVKM. V lost 2 bases and J lost 6, with 11 bases in between. In the source study's methods: Estimates of nucleated cell counts were drawn from the amplification of reference gene primers. The protocol was immunoSEQ multiplex PCR, while the TCRdb copy is restricted to in-frame clones and leaves out a portion. V and J calls and clone size are given by that table; D and trimming were obtained from the DNA. The sample holds fewer than 85,000 clones, around 91% seen once. The sample comprised peripheral blood. The sequence was collected from a human donor in a cohort sampled during active COVID-19. V usage is TRBV28 and J usage is TRBJ1-5; D is possibly TRBD1 (5 bases). DNA of the CDR3: TGTGCCAGCAGTTTAAAAGGGAGGGGTCAGCCCCAGCATTTT. Amino acid sequence: CASSLKGRGQPQHF.